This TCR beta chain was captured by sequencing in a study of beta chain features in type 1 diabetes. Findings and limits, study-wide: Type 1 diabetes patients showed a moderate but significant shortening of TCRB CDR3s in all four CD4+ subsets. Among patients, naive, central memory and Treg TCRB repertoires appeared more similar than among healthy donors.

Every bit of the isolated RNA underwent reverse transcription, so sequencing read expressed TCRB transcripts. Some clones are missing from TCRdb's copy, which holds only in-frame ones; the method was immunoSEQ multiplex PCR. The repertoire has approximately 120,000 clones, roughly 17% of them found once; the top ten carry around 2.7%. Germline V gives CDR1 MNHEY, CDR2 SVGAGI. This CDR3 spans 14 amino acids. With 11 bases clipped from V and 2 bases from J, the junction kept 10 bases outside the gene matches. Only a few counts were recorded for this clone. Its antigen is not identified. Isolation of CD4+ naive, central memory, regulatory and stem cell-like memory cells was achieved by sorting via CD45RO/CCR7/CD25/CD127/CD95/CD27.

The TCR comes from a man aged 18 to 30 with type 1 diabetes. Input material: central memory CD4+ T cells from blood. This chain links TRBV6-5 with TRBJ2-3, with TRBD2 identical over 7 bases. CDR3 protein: CAVRPGGTTDTQYF. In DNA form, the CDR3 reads TGTGCCGTAAGGCCGGGGGGAACCACAGATACGCAGTATTTT.